Below, one T cell receptor (beta chain) is given with its context. Antigen unknown. The CDR3 spans 16 residues. Trimming stripped 0 bases from V and 5 bases from J, with 19 bases between. From germline, CDR1 is DFQATT and CDR2 SNEGSKA (reference sequence). MiXCR was run by TCRdb on the 5' RACE reads, yielding one entry per CDR3 protein. Seen here are 500,000 to 600,000 distinct CDR3 sequences, roughly 21% observed once, and the top ten hold about 0.99%. This entry belongs to a study of identical twins. General observations from the study: It was cross-sectional statistical analysis, not following the same donors, that the conclusions relied on.

This same sample was also part of a study on T cells expressing NK-cell markers.

The sequence derives from a woman between 18 and 29 years old in good health. The chain has TRBV20-1 and TRBJ2-5, with D tentatively TRBD1 (6 bases). Sequencing used CD4+ T cells sorted from blood. CDR3 in DNA: TGCAGTGCTAGAGACACCATTGCACAGGGAAGGGAGACCCAGTACTTC. Protein: CSARDTIAQGRETQYF.